The entry below gives a single T cell receptor beta chain sequence along with its context. This sample is part of a study of cytomegalovirus exposure and HLA in healthy donors. PCR involved 60 Vbeta and 13 Jbeta primers. The method was immunoSEQ multiplex PCR; TCRdb's version includes in-frame clones alone and lacks a portion of them. The repertoire has 150,000 to 200,000 clones, 70% to 90% of them found once; the top ten carry around 2.2%. The CDR3 loop spans 13 amino acids. Trimming removed 7 bases from V and 6 bases from J; junction bases left unmatched: 5. Germline V gene data show CDR1 as MGHRA and CDR2 as YSYEKL.

The TCR sequence derives from a woman aged 18-30 years in good health and CMV-seropositive. The chain carries TRBV4-1 and TRBJ2-2; 7 bases line up with TRBD1. The sample was PBMCs. This chain's CDR3 is CASTPGGSGELFF. The CDR3 coding sequence is TGCGCCAGCACACCAGGGGGTTCCGGGGAGCTGTTTTTT.